Described below is a single TCR delta chain sequence and its context. Other DNA sequences in the sample encode the same CDR3. TCRdb re-processed the RT-PCR reads via CATT. The data contain roughly 2,400 delta-chain clones, about a fifth of them singletons. This entry is derived from a study of gamma-delta T cells after stem cell transplantation. The V segment lost 0 bases and the J segment 0 bases; nucleotides outside the gene matches: 30. The CDR3 sequence is 25 residues long. Germline-derived CDR1 and CDR2 are TSWWSYY and QGS. The V gene is TRDV1, the J gene TRDJ1; TRDD3 agrees at 8 bases. What was sequenced was gamma-delta T cells. The sequence derives from a human donor. It is not recorded whose cells these are; they may come from a transplant donor. CDR3 protein: CALGELPVILRLVLGVPSYTDKLIF. The CDR3 DNA sequence: TGTGCTCTTGGGGAACTACCCGTAATCCTACGCCTAGTACTGGGGGTTCCTTCGTACACCGATAAACTCATCTTT.